This T cell receptor beta chain originates from a study of T cell repertoires in ileal Crohn's disease. Each sample's TCRB immunosequencing used five hundred nanograms of biopsy DNA. TCRdb's copy holds only in-frame clones and misses some; the assay was immunoSEQ multiplex PCR. The repertoire holds over 13,000 clones, 80% seen once, with 4.2% in the top ten. V lost 0 bases and J 3 bases, leaving 18 bases between the germline ends. There are 18 residues in the CDR3. Germline CDR1 and CDR2: MGHRA and YSYEKL. Points on this clone: The antigen remains undetermined.

Study-wide results and caveats: All patients with clonality above 26.8% had endoscopic recurrence.

V usage is TRBV4-1 and J usage is TRBJ1-5, with D maybe TRBD1 (6 bases). The sequence was obtained from an adult with Crohn's disease. The sequenced sample consisted of ileal tissue. The CDR3 nucleotides read TGCGCCAGCAGCCAAGAGGTAGGGGGGAGGGGGAACAATCAGCCCCAGCATTTT. It translates to CASSQEVGGRGNNQPQHF.